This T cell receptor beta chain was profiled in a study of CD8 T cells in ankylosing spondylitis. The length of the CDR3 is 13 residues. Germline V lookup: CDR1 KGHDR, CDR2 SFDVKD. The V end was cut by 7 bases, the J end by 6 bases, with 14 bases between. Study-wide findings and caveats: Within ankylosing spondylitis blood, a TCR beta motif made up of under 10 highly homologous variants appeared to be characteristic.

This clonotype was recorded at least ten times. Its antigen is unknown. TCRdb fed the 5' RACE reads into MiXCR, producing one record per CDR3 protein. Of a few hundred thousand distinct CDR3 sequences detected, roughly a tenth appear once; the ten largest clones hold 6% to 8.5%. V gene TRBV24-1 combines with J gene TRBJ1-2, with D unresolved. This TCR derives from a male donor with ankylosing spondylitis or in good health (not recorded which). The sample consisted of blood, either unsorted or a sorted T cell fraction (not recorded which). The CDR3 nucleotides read TGTGCCACCAGGGCTCCGGGTGAGGATGGCTACACCTTC. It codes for CATRAPGEDGYTF.